This T cell receptor beta chain was captured by sequencing in a study of shared clonotypes between healthy human individuals (dated by TCRdb to about 2020). Regarding the study in general: A few men and two women, aged 18 to 49 years, made up the cohort. The study deeply sequenced blood TCR repertoires of roughly five healthy adults to estimate repertoire size and the extent of clonotype sharing between individuals. Each donor's leukapheresis produced roughly between roughly 0.9 and 9 billion PBMCs. Per donor, three plates each were used for CD4 naive and CD4 memory, two for CD8 naive, and one for CD8 memory. Libraries were prepared and TCR repertoires were sequenced by different laboratories using diverse techniques, in order to increase sequencing depth and limit assay-specific biases. Study-wide conclusions, independent of this receptor: Incomplete sequencing was indicated by rarefaction of sorted-subset datasets, despite the large sequencing depth. Only blood was sampled, and tissue TCR repertoires likely differ from those in blood. Pairwise subsampling led to the expectation that sequencing depth would affect the degree of clonotype sharing among donors. Compared with non-shared clonotypes, clonotypes shared by all four sorted-subset donors had higher generation probabilities. The genetic and exposure-history diversity represented was limited by the small number of donors. Approximately 5% of naive CD4, 3.5% of naive CD8, 2.3% of memory CD4, and 0.35% to 0.5% of memory CD8 clonotypes were shared across several donors. Larger estimated clonotype richness was generally found for naive subsets than for memory subsets.

Healthy HIV-negative adults with no recently reported acute infections or vaccinations were included as donors. Only Caucasian adults living in Nashville, Tennessee, USA were represented among the donors. Magnetic negative selection was used to enrich CD4+ T cells, after which naive cells were positively selected on CD45RA and the negative fraction became the memory subset. Blood was collected by leukapheresis, and PBMCs were isolated by Ficoll-Histopaque density gradient centrifugation and then cryopreserved in liquid nitrogen vapor phase. Analytical flow cytometry was used to check the purity and quantity of every magnetically sorted T cell population. Genomic DNA was isolated from every sorted fraction and measured by UV absorbance on a Nanodrop 2000c. As regards this clone: Its cognate antigen has yet to be identified. No much larger clone is present one base from it, and per-base qualities are unavailable.

Trimming at the junction amounts to 2 bases on V and 6 bases on J, and the germline ends lie 15 bases apart. From cysteine to phenylalanine, the CDR3 is 15 amino acids long. Only CDR3 DNA remains: 45 bases, in frame from the first base. Based on the germline V gene, the CDR1 and CDR2 sequences are SGHDT and YYEEEE. Using the deep immunoSEQ assay, multiplex PCR amplified TCR CDR3 regions from genomic DNA. Extracted genomic DNA from each cell subset was spread evenly across all wells of several immunoSEQ 96-well plates, with each plate serving as a replicate. For sorted subsets, approximately 210 ng of genomic DNA, equivalent to some 30,000 T cell genomes, went into each replicate PCR. Purified libraries were measured with a Qubit 3.0 fluorometer, size-checked on a Bioanalyzer 2100, and measured again with the KAPA Library Quantification kit. Every immunoSEQ 96-well plate was sequenced on a dedicated single-read 150-cycle Illumina NextSeq 550 flow cell. Turning to the authors' computational methods: The immunoSEQ output contained only junctional sequences without quality scores, so filtering could not match that applied to full-length reads. Sequences were annotated with PyIR, a Python wrapper for IgBLAST v1.9, and V/J genes and CDR3 were assigned using IMGT germline references. Reads with weak V/J assignments (E-value above 1e-6), missing CDR3, stop codons, out-of-frame junctions, or ambiguous translated residues were removed. V3J clonotypes were defined as sequences sharing the same inferred V gene, J gene, and CDR3 amino acid sequence. To compute the percentage overlap between repertoires, the number of shared unique clonotypes was divided by the size of the smaller repertoire. Three approaches were used to assess repertoire richness: RTK rarefaction, the Chao1 estimator, and Recon v2.1 estimates of unobserved clonotypes. Generation probabilities were computed with OLGA for all TCRbeta clonotypes obtained by the gDNA method from a handful of donors. TCRdb limited this immuneACCESS table to in-frame rearrangements with V and J called. A share of clones is missing; checked studies link under half to unresolved V genes, and the rest is unexplained. V, J and clone size reflect that table, while D and trimming were determined from the DNA. Within this sample are 550,000 to 850,000 clones, with approximately 77% of them counted one time only. In total, the top ten clones hold approximately 1.8% of the sample.

The receptor comes from a woman younger than 45 in good health. The chain was built from TRBV5-6 and TRBJ1-5; the D gene cannot be resolved reliably. The sequenced sample was memory CD4+ T cells sorted from blood. The sample's cell subset or site label, decoded: CD45RA-negative fraction. The CDR3 reads as follows: CASSLWGDLAQPQHF. The sequenced DNA: TGTGCCAGCAGCTTATGGGGAGACCTAGCTCAGCCCCAGCATTTT.